Listed below are T cell receptor beta chains from one sample, sequenced in a study of T cell changes during pregnancy in multiple sclerosis. Profiled with immunoSEQ multiplex PCR; TCRdb holds only in-frame clones, not every one. The sample yields about 36,000 clones, around 93% seen once. The sequencing here drew on CD4+ T cells from peripheral blood mononuclear cells, taken in the first trimester of pregnancy. These receptors came from a female donor with multiple sclerosis, enrolled in a pregnancy study. The CDR3 runs from the conserved cysteine through the conserved F or W. The D gene is left open where the match is weak. Clone size is not always given. Where it is, it says once, few, many or a class for expanded clones.

J gene: TRBJ1-2; D gene: -; clone size: -; V gene: TRBV6-1; CDR3 protein: CASFWTSGGYTF; CDR3 DNA: TGTGCCAGCTTTTGGACAAGCGGGGGCTACACCTTC
J gene: TRBJ2-3; D gene: TRBD1; clone size: -; V gene: TRBV6-1; CDR3 protein: CASSARTGSGTDTQYF; CDR3 DNA: TGTGCCAGCAGTGCCAGGACAGGGTCAGGCACAGATACGCAGTATTTT
J gene: TRBJ2-2; D gene: -; clone size: -; V gene: TRBV9; CDR3 protein: CASSRGHNDGRNTGELFF; CDR3 DNA: TGTGCCAGCAGTAGGGGACACAACGATGGACGCAACACCGGGGAGCTGTTTTTT
J gene: TRBJ2-1; D gene: TRBD2; clone size: -; V gene: TRBV19; CDR3 protein: CASTVTSGTYNEQFF; CDR3 DNA: TGTGCCAGTACTGTAACTAGCGGGACCTACAATGAGCAGTTCTTC
J gene: TRBJ2-3; D gene: TRBD1; clone size: -; V gene: TRBV4-1; CDR3 protein: CASSQRQGQADTQYF; CDR3 DNA: TGCGCCAGCAGCCAACGACAGGGTCAGGCAGATACGCAGTATTTT
J gene: TRBJ2-1; D gene: -; clone size: -; V gene: TRBV7-6; CDR3 protein: CASSLSRSLREQFF; CDR3 DNA: TGTGCCAGCAGCTTATCTAGAAGCCTGCGTGAGCAGTTCTTC
J gene: TRBJ2-7; D gene: TRBD1; clone size: -; V gene: TRBV7-9; CDR3 protein: CASSFPGQGGEQYF; CDR3 DNA: TGTGCCAGCAGCTTCCCGGGACAGGGAGGCGAGCAGTACTTC
J gene: TRBJ2-7; D gene: -; clone size: -; V gene: TRBV7-5; CDR3 protein: CVRSLACGQYF; CDR3 DNA: TGTGTCAGAAGCTTAGCGTGCGGGCAGTACTTC
J gene: TRBJ1-1; D gene: TRBD1; clone size: -; V gene: TRBV6-1; CDR3 protein: CASSKGQRNTEAFF; CDR3 DNA: TGTGCCAGCAGTAAGGGACAGAGGAACACTGAAGCTTTCTTT
J gene: TRBJ2-7; D gene: -; clone size: once; V gene: TRBV29-1; CDR3 protein: CSVSRTAYEQYF; CDR3 DNA: TGCAGCGTCTCTAGGACAGCCTACGAGCAGTACTTC
J gene: TRBJ2-7; D gene: TRBD2; clone size: -; V gene: TRBV4-1; CDR3 protein: CASSSTGTSASYEQYF; CDR3 DNA: TGCGCCAGCAGCTCTACCGGGACTAGCGCCTCCTACGAGCAGTACTTC
J gene: TRBJ1-5; D gene: TRBD1; clone size: -; V gene: TRBV6-1; CDR3 protein: CASSRPTGANQPQHF; CDR3 DNA: TGTGCCAGCAGCAGACCGACAGGGGCTAATCAGCCCCAGCATTTT
J gene: TRBJ2-7; D gene: -; clone size: -; V gene: TRBV2; CDR3 protein: CASGGRGAQAYEQYF; CDR3 DNA: TGTGCCAGCGGAGGGAGGGGGGCCCAAGCCTACGAGCAGTACTTC
J gene: TRBJ1-1; D gene: -; clone size: once; V gene: TRBV6-5; CDR3 protein: CASSYTRLNTEAFF; CDR3 DNA: TGTGCCAGCAGTTACACGCGGTTGAACACTGAAGCTTTCTTT
J gene: TRBJ1-1; D gene: TRBD1; clone size: -; V gene: TRBV10-3; CDR3 protein: CAMRQGDGTEAFF; CDR3 DNA: TGTGCCATGAGACAGGGGGATGGCACTGAAGCTTTCTTT
J gene: TRBJ1-1; D gene: TRBD1; clone size: -; V gene: TRBV18; CDR3 protein: CASSPRAGGGEVVRTEAFF; CDR3 DNA: TGTGCCAGCTCACCACGGGCAGGGGGAGGTGAGGTGGTAAGGACTGAAGCTTTCTTT
J gene: TRBJ2-3; D gene: TRBD2; clone size: once; V gene: TRBV4-3; CDR3 protein: CASSVLAGGPMESTDTQYF; CDR3 DNA: TGCGCCAGCAGCGTACTAGCGGGGGGGCCTATGGAGAGCACAGATACGCAGTATTTT
J gene: TRBJ2-7; D gene: TRBD1; clone size: -; V gene: TRBV27; CDR3 protein: CASSLSSVGTGGYEQYF; CDR3 DNA: TGTGCCAGCAGTTTATCCTCCGTCGGGACAGGGGGCTACGAGCAGTACTTC
J gene: TRBJ1-2; D gene: TRBD1; clone size: -; V gene: TRBV11-2; CDR3 protein: CASSPGQLNYGYTF; CDR3 DNA: TGTGCCAGCAGTCCGGGACAGCTCAACTATGGCTACACCTTC
J gene: TRBJ1-4; D gene: TRBD1; clone size: -; V gene: TRBV7-9; CDR3 protein: CASSLGTGNEKLFF; CDR3 DNA: TGTGCCAGCAGCTTAGGGACAGGGAATGAAAAACTGTTTTTT
J gene: TRBJ2-7; D gene: -; clone size: -; V gene: TRBV11-2; CDR3 protein: CASSLTDYEQYF; CDR3 DNA: TGTGCCAGCAGCCTTACGGACTATGAGCAGTACTTC
J gene: TRBJ1-2; D gene: TRBD1; clone size: -; V gene: TRBV4-1; CDR3 protein: CASSQEGTGEGAYGYTF; CDR3 DNA: TGCGCCAGCAGCCAAGAAGGGACAGGCGAGGGGGCCTATGGCTACACCTTC
J gene: TRBJ1-1; D gene: TRBD1; clone size: once; V gene: TRBV28; CDR3 protein: CASRGQGNTEAFF; CDR3 DNA: TGTGCCAGCAGGGGACAGGGGAACACTGAAGCTTTCTTT
J gene: TRBJ2-7; D gene: TRBD2; clone size: -; V gene: TRBV11-2; CDR3 protein: CASSLGRGRIYEQYF; CDR3 DNA: TGTGCCAGCAGCTTAGGTCGCGGGAGGATTTACGAGCAGTACTTC
J gene: TRBJ2-7; D gene: -; clone size: -; V gene: TRBV6-6; CDR3 protein: CASSYVEGLSYEQYF; CDR3 DNA: TGTGCCAGCAGTTACGTCGAGGGACTCTCCTACGAGCAGTACTTC
J gene: TRBJ2-3; D gene: -; clone size: -; V gene: TRBV21-1; CDR3 protein: CASSMDRPRFTDTQYF; CDR3 DNA: TGTGCCAGCAGCATGGACAGGCCACGCTTCACAGATACGCAGTATTTT
J gene: TRBJ2-3; D gene: -; clone size: -; V gene: TRBV10-1; CDR3 protein: CASSDISGSNTDTQYF; CDR3 DNA: TGCGCCAGCAGTGATATCAGCGGTTCCAACACAGATACGCAGTATTTT
J gene: TRBJ2-1; D gene: TRBD2; clone size: -; V gene: TRBV7-2; CDR3 protein: CASSPRGGAQEQFF; CDR3 DNA: TGTGCCAGCAGCCCACGCGGGGGGGCACAGGAGCAGTTCTTC
J gene: TRBJ2-1; D gene: TRBD2; clone size: -; V gene: TRBV2; CDR3 protein: CASSKRGDGNEQFF; CDR3 DNA: TGTGCCAGCAGTAAGCGGGGGGATGGCAATGAGCAGTTCTTC
J gene: TRBJ1-1; D gene: TRBD1; clone size: few; V gene: TRBV9; CDR3 protein: CASNLMGTVNTEAFF; CDR3 DNA: TGTGCCAGCAACCTAATGGGGACAGTGAACACTGAAGCTTTCTTT
J gene: TRBJ1-2; D gene: TRBD1; clone size: -; V gene: TRBV6-1; CDR3 protein: CASTKTGTGYYGYTF; CDR3 DNA: TGTGCCAGCACCAAGACGGGGACAGGGTACTATGGCTACACCTTC
J gene: TRBJ2-3; D gene: TRBD2; clone size: -; V gene: TRBV15; CDR3 protein: CATSSRDREADTQYF; CDR3 DNA: TGTGCCACCAGCAGCCGGGACCGGGAGGCAGATACGCAGTATTTT
J gene: TRBJ1-2; D gene: -; clone size: -; V gene: TRBV2; CDR3 protein: CASGQPSYGYTF; CDR3 DNA: TGTGCCAGCGGGCAGCCGAGCTATGGCTACACCTTC
J gene: TRBJ2-5; D gene: TRBD1; clone size: -; V gene: TRBV29-1; CDR3 protein: CSVTPQDRGRGETQYF; CDR3 DNA: TGCAGCGTCACCCCTCAGGACAGGGGGCGGGGTGAGACCCAGTACTTC
J gene: TRBJ1-2; D gene: TRBD1; clone size: -; V gene: TRBV6-5; CDR3 protein: CASKDRGTYGYTF; CDR3 DNA: TGTGCCAGCAAAGACAGGGGAACCTATGGCTACACCTTC
J gene: TRBJ1-1; D gene: -; clone size: -; V gene: TRBV6-5; CDR3 protein: CASSQPGGGTEAFF; CDR3 DNA: TGTGCCAGCAGTCAGCCAGGCGGGGGCACTGAAGCTTTCTTT
J gene: TRBJ1-6; D gene: TRBD1; clone size: -; V gene: TRBV19; CDR3 protein: CASSSGQAGNSPLHF; CDR3 DNA: TGTGCCAGTAGTTCGGGACAGGCGGGAAATTCACCCCTCCACTTT
J gene: TRBJ2-2; D gene: -; clone size: -; V gene: TRBV11-2; CDR3 protein: CASSFRPPPNTGELFF; CDR3 DNA: TGTGCCAGCAGCTTCCGTCCCCCTCCGAACACCGGGGAGCTGTTTTTT
J gene: TRBJ1-2; D gene: -; clone size: -; V gene: TRBV14; CDR3 protein: CASSQVAHNYGYTF; CDR3 DNA: TGTGCCAGCAGCCAAGTAGCCCATAACTATGGCTACACCTTC
J gene: TRBJ1-2; D gene: TRBD1; clone size: -; V gene: TRBV4-1; CDR3 protein: CASSQWDRGGGYTF; CDR3 DNA: TGCGCCAGCAGCCAATGGGACAGGGGAGGCGGCTACACCTTC
J gene: TRBJ2-3; D gene: -; clone size: once; V gene: TRBV19; CDR3 protein: CASSIGLMESTDTQYF; CDR3 DNA: TGTGCCAGTAGTATAGGCTTAATGGAGAGCACAGATACGCAGTATTTT
J gene: TRBJ2-1; D gene: TRBD2; clone size: -; V gene: TRBV4-1; CDR3 protein: CASSQPTSDVAPRSFF; CDR3 DNA: TGCGCCAGCAGCCAACCGACTAGCGACGTGGCGCCGCGATCCTTCTTC
J gene: TRBJ2-3; D gene: -; clone size: -; V gene: TRBV9; CDR3 protein: CASSPRGEGTDTQYF; CDR3 DNA: TGTGCCAGCAGCCCCCGCGGCGAGGGCACAGATACGCAGTATTTT
J gene: TRBJ1-2; D gene: TRBD1; clone size: -; V gene: TRBV7-9; CDR3 protein: CASSLATGTGGYGYTF; CDR3 DNA: TGTGCCAGCAGCTTAGCCACCGGGACAGGGGGCTATGGCTACACCTTC
J gene: TRBJ2-1; D gene: -; clone size: -; V gene: TRBV10-3; CDR3 protein: CAISSYGEQFF; CDR3 DNA: TGTGCCATCAGTTCCTACGGTGAGCAGTTCTTC
J gene: TRBJ2-5; D gene: -; clone size: -; V gene: TRBV29-1; CDR3 protein: CSVGAGRETQYF; CDR3 DNA: TGCAGCGTTGGAGCGGGCCGGGAGACCCAGTACTTC
J gene: TRBJ2-5; D gene: -; clone size: -; V gene: TRBV5-1; CDR3 protein: CASSFTGWAQETQYF; CDR3 DNA: TGCGCCAGCAGCTTTACAGGGTGGGCGCAAGAGACCCAGTACTTC
J gene: TRBJ2-2; D gene: -; clone size: -; V gene: TRBV19; CDR3 protein: CASSMRKLTGELFF; CDR3 DNA: TGTGCCAGTAGTATGCGCAAGCTCACCGGGGAGCTGTTTTTT
J gene: TRBJ1-2; D gene: -; clone size: -; V gene: TRBV7-8; CDR3 protein: CASSPRAGQGGYTF; CDR3 DNA: TGTGCCAGCAGCCCTAGGGCGGGGCAGGGCGGCTACACCTTC
J gene: TRBJ2-5; D gene: TRBD2; clone size: -; V gene: TRBV11-1; CDR3 protein: CASSPGGLAGLRETQYF; CDR3 DNA: TGTGCCAGCAGCCCGGGGGGGCTAGCGGGGCTTCGGGAGACCCAGTACTTC